The present T cell receptor (beta chain) was sequenced within a study of T cells in localized non-small cell lung cancer. Overall study findings and caveats: Appearances in adjacent lung were noted for a median roughly 50 of the top 100 tumor clones. Multi-region tumor sequencing was not done, so intratumor heterogeneity could not be excluded. Prolonged overall survival went with higher T cell density in the blood.

This CDR3 spans 14 amino acids. CDR1 is MGHRA, CDR2 YSYEKL, per germline. V lost 0 bases and J lost 9; bases outside the gene matches: 6. Some clones are missing from TCRdb's copy, which holds only in-frame ones; the method was immunoSEQ multiplex PCR. This sample has 100,000 to 150,000 clones, with roughly nine tenths found just once. In the case of this clone: The antigen is undetermined.

The sample consisted of peripheral blood, taken before any cancer treatment. This clonotype originated in a female donor of 60 years or more with stage I lung adenocarcinoma. The V and J genes are TRBV4-1 and TRBJ2-7, with 9 bases aligning to TRBD1. The CDR3 sequence is CASSQEGTGWRQYF. DNA of the CDR3: TGCGCCAGCAGCCAAGAAGGGACAGGGTGGCGGCAGTACTTC.